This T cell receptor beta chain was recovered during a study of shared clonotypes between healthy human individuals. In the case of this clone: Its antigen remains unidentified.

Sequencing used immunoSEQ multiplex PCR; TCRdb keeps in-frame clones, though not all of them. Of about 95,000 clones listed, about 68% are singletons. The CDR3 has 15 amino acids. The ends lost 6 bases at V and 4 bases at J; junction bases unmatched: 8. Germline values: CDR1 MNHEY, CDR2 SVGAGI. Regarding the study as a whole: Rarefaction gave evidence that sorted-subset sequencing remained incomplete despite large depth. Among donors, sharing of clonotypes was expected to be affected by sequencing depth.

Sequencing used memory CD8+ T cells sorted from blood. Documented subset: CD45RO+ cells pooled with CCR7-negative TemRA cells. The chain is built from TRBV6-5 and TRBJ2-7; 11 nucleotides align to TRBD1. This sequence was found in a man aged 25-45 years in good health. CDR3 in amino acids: CASRIGQGALYEQYF. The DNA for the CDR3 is TGTGCCAGCAGAATTGGACAGGGGGCGTTATACGAGCAGTACTTC.